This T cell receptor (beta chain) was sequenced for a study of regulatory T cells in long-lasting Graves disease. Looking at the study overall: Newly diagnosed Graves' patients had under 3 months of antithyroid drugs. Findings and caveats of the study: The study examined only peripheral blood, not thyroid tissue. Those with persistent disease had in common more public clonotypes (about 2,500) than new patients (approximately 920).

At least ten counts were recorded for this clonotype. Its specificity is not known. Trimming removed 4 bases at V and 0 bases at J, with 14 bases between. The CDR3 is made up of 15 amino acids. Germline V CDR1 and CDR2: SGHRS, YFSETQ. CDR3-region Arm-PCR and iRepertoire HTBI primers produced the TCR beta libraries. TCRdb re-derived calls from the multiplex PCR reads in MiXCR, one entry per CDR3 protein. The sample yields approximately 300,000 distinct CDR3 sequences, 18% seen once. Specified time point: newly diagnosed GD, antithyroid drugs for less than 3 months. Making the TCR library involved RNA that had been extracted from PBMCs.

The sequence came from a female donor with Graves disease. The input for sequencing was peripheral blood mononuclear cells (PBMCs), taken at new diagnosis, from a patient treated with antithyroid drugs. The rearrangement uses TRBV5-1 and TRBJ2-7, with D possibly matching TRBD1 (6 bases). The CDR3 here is CASSGGRGHSYEQYF. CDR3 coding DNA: TGCGCCAGCAGCGGGGGCCGTGGACACTCCTACGAGCAGTACTTC. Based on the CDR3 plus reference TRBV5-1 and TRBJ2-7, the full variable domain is KAGVTQTPRYLIKTRGQQVTLSCSPISGHRSVSWYQQTPGQGLQFLFEYFSETQRNKGNFPGRFSGRQFSNSRSEMNVSTLELGDSALYLCASSGGRGHSYEQYFGPGTRLTVT.